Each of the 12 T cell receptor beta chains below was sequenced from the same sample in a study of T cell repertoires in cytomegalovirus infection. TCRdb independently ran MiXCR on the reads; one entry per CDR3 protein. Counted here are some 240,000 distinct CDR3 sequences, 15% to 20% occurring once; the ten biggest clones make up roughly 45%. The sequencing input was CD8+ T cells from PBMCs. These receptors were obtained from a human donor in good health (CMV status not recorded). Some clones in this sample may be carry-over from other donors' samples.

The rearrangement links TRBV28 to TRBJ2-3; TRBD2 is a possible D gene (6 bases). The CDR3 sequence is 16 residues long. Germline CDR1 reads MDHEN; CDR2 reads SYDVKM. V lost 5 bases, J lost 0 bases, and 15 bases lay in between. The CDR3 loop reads CASSRGNSFSTDTQYF. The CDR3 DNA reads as TGTGCCAGCAGTCGCGGGAACAGTTTTAGCACAGATACGCAGTATTTT.

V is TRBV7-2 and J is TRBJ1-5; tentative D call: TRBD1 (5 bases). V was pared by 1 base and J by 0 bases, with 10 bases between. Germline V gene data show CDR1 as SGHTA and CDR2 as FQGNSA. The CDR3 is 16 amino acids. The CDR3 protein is CASSLEGRYSNQPQHF. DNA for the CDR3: TGTGCCAGCAGCTTAGAGGGGCGTTATAGCAATCAGCCCCAGCATTTT.

The CDR3 is CASSQYGTGPYEQYF. CDR3 bases: TGCGCCAGCAGCCAATACGGGACAGGGCCCTACGAGCAGTACTTC. The rearrangement links TRBV4-3 to TRBJ2-7; 9 bases are shared with TRBD1. V shed 2 bases and J 2 bases; nucleotides not matched to a gene: 4. The CDR3 sequence is 15 residues long. CDR1 is LGHNA and CDR2 is YSLEER in the germline V gene.

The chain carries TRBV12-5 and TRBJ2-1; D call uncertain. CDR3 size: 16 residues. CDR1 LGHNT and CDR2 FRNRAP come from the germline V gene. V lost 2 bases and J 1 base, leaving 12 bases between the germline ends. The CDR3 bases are TGTGCTAGTGGTTTGTCTATCGAGCGATCCTACAATGAGCAGTTCTTC. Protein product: CASGLSIERSYNEQFF. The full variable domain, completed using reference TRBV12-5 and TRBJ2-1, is DARVTQTPRHKVTEMGQEVTMRCQPILGHNTVFWYRQTMMQGLELLAYFRNRAPLDDSGMPKDRFSAEMPDATLATLKIQPSEPRDSAVYFCASGLSIERSYNEQFFGPGTRLTVL.

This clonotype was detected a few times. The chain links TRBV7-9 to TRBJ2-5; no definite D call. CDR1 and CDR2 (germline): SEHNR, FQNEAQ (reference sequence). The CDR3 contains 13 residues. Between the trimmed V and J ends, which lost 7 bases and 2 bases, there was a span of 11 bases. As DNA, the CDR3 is TGTGCCAGCACCCAGTTACCGCAAGAGACCCAGTACTTC. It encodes CASTQLPQETQYF.

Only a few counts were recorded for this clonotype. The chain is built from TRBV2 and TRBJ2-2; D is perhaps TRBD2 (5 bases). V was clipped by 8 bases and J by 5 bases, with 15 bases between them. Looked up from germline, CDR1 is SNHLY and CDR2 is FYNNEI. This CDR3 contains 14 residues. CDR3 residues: CASDLRVATGELFF. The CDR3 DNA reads TGTGCCAGCGATTTGAGGGTAGCAACCGGGGAGCTGTTTTTT.

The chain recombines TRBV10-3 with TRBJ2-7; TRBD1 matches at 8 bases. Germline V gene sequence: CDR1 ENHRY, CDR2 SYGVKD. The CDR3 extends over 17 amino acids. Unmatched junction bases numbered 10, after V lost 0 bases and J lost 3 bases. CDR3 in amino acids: CAISESGTGRSLYEQYF. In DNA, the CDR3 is TGTGCCATCAGTGAGTCCGGGACAGGAAGATCACTCTACGAGCAGTACTTC.

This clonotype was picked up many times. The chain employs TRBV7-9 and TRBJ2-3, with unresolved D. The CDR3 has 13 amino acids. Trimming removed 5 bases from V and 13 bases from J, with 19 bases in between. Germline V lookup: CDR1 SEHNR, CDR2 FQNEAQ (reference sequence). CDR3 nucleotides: TGTGCCAGCAGCCCTCTCCCTCCTGACTTCAAGTATTTT. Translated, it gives CASSPLPPDFKYF.

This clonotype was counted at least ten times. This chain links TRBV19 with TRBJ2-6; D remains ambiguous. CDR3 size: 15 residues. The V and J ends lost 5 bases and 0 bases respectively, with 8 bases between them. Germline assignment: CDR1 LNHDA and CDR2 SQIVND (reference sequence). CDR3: CASSVTASGANVLTF. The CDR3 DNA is TGTGCCAGTAGTGTGACGGCCTCTGGGGCCAACGTCCTGACTTTC.

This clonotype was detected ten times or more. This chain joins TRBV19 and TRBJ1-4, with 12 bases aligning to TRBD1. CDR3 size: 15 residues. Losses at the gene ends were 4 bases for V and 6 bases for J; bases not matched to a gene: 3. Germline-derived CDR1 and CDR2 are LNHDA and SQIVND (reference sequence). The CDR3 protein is CASSTGQGAYEKLFF. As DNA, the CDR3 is TGTGCCAGTAGTACGGGACAGGGGGCGTATGAAAAACTGTTTTTT.

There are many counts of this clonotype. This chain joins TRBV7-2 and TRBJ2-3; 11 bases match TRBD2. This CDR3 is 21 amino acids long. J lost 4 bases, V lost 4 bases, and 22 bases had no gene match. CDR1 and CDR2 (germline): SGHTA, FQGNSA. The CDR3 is CASSSRPGLAATSLSSDTQYF. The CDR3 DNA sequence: TGTGCCAGCAGCTCACGGCCGGGACTAGCGGCGACGTCCCTGAGCTCAGATACGCAGTATTTT.

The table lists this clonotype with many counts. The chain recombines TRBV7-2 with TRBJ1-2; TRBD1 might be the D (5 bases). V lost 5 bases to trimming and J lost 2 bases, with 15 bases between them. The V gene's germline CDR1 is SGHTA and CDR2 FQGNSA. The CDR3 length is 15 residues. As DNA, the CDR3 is TGTGCCAGCAGCGATCTCCAGGGCTTGAACTATGGCTACACCTTC. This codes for CASSDLQGLNYGYTF.